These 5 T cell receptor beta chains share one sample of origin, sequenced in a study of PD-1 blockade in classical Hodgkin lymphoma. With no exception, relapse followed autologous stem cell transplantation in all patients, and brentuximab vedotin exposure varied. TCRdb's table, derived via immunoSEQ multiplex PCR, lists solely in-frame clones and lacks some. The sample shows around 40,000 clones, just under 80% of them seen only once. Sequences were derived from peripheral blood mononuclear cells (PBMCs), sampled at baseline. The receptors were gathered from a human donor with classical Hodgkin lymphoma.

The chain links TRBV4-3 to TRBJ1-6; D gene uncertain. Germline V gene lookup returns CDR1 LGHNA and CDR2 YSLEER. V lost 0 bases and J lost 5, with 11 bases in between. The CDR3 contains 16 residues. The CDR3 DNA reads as TGCGCCAGCAGCCAAGATCTGACGGTGCATAATTCACCCCTCCACTTT. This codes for CASSQDLTVHNSPLHF.

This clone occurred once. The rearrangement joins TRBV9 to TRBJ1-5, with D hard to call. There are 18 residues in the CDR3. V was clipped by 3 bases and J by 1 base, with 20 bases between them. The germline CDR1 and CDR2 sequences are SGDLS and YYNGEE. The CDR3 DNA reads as TGTGCCAGCAGCGCCCGCCAGCGGCTTAACATGAGCAATCAGCCCCAGCATTTT. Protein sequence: CASSARQRLNMSNQPQHF.

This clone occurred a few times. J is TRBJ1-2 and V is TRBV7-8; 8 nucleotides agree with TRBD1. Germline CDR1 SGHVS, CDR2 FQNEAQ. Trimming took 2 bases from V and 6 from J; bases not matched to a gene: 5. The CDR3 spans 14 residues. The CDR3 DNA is TGTGCCAGCAGCTTATTGCAGGGGGCGGATGGCTACACCTTC. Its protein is CASSLLQGADGYTF. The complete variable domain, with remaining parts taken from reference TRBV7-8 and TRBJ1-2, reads GAGVSQSPRYKVAKRGQDVALRCDPISGHVSLFWYQQALGQGPEFLTYFQNEAQLDKSGLPSDRFFAERPEGSVSTLKIQRTQQEDSAVYLCASSLLQGADGYTFGSGTRLTVV.

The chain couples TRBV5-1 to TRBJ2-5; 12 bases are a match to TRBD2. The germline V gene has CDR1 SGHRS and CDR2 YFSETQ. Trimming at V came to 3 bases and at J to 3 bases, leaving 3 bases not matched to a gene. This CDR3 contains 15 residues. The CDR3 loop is CASSSASGGEETQYF. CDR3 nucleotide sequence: TGCGCCAGCAGCTCGGCTAGCGGGGGGGAAGAGACCCAGTACTTC.

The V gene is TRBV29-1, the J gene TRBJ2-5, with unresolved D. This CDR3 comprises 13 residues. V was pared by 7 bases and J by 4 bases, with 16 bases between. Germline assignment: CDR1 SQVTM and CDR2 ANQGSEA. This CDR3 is CSAPLTGSETQYF. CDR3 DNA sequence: TGCAGCGCCCCCTTGACTGGGTCAGAGACCCAGTACTTC.